This is a list of T cell receptor beta chains from one sample in a study of shared clonotypes between healthy human individuals. The data were produced by immunoSEQ multiplex PCR, yet TCRdb's version contains in-frame clones alone and is incomplete. The table includes some 2 million clones, approximately 94% detected once. The sample consisted of naive CD8+ T cells sorted from blood. The receptors were sampled from a man between 18 and 29 years old in good health. Both conserved end residues are part of each CDR3. D genes are given only for firm matches. Where a row states a size, it is once, few, many or the class of an expanded clone; other rows omit it.

V gene	D gene	J gene	clone size	CDR3 DNA	CDR3 protein
TRBV9	NA	TRBJ1-3	few	TGTGCCAGCAGCAGGTCTGGAAACACCATATATTTT	CASSRSGNTIYF
TRBV7-2	TRBD2	TRBJ2-5	NA	TGTGCCAGCAGCTTGGGAATTAGCGGGAGGGGGGAGACCCAGTACTTC	CASSLGISGRGETQYF
TRBV28	NA	TRBJ1-6	NA	TGTGCCAGCAGTTTTAGGTCACCCCTCCACTTT	CASSFRSPLHF
TRBV4-1	TRBD1	TRBJ1-1	NA	TGCGCCAGCAGCCACCCGACAGGGGGCGACACTGAAGCTTTCTTT	CASSHPTGGDTEAFF
TRBV2	NA	TRBJ2-6	NA	TGTGCCAGCAAGGAGGACAGCGGCTCTGGGGCCAACGTCCTGACTTTC	CASKEDSGSGANVLTF
TRBV10-2	NA	TRBJ2-2	NA	TGCGCCAGCAGTGATCCGGAGACGCAGCGTGCCTACACCGGGGAGCTGTTTTTT	CASSDPETQRAYTGELFF
TRBV11-2	TRBD1	TRBJ2-2	NA	TGTGCCAGCAGCTTAGTGACAGGGTCCGGGGAGCTGTTTTTT	CASSLVTGSGELFF
TRBV4-3	NA	TRBJ2-1	NA	TGCGCCAGCAGCCAGGCCCTAGCCTACAATGAGCAGTTCTTC	CASSQALAYNEQFF
TRBV21-1	NA	TRBJ2-7	NA	TGTGCCAGCAGCCCCCAAAGAGGTGGGAGACGGACGGACGAGCAGTACTTC	CASSPQRGGRRTDEQYF
TRBV5-1	NA	TRBJ2-7	NA	TGCGCCAGCAGCTTAACGGGGTCCACCTACGAGCAGTACTTC	CASSLTGSTYEQYF
TRBV10-1	TRBD2	TRBJ2-1	NA	TGCGCCAGCAGTGATACTAGCGGGGGGGCCGATGAGCAGTTCTTC	CASSDTSGGADEQFF
TRBV18	NA	TRBJ2-6	NA	TGTGCCAGCTCACCACGGGGGGCAGGGAGCTCTGGGGCCAACGTCCTGACTTTC	CASSPRGAGSSGANVLTF
TRBV6-5	TRBD1	TRBJ1-5	NA	TGTGCCAGCAGCCTACAGGGGGTGAGTCAGCCCCAGCATTTT	CASSLQGVSQPQHF
TRBV30	NA	TRBJ2-1	NA	TGTGCCTGGAGTACGCCAGGGTATTACGGTGAGCAGTTCTTC	CAWSTPGYYGEQFF
TRBV6-6	TRBD2	TRBJ2-7	NA	TGTGCCAGCAGTTACTCCAGACTAGCGGGGGAATACGAGCAGTACTTC	CASSYSRLAGEYEQYF
TRBV11-2	TRBD2	TRBJ2-5	NA	TGTGCCAGCAGCAACAGACTAGCGGGGGGGTTCGGTCTAGAGACCCAGTACTTC	CASSNRLAGGFGLETQYF
TRBV7-9	TRBD1	TRBJ2-7	NA	TGTGCCAGCAGCTCGGGACAGGAGTCCTACGAGCAGTACTTC	CASSSGQESYEQYF
TRBV10-1	TRBD1	TRBJ1-1	NA	TGCGCCAGCAGGGAGGGACAGGGGGACACTGAAGCTTTCTTT	CASREGQGDTEAFF
TRBV28	NA	TRBJ2-7	NA	TGTGCCAGCCCCTCTTCCTACGAGCAGTACTTC	CASPSSYEQYF
TRBV2	TRBD1	TRBJ1-1	NA	TGTGCCAGCAGTTGGACAGGGAACACTGAAGCTTTCTTT	CASSWTGNTEAFF
TRBV9	NA	TRBJ2-3	NA	TGTGCCAGCGGGGGGACAGATACGCAGTATTTT	CASGGTDTQYF
TRBV4-1	TRBD1	TRBJ2-7	NA	TGCGCCAGCAGCCAAACAGGGGTCTCCGAGCAGTACTTC	CASSQTGVSEQYF
TRBV5-6	NA	TRBJ2-7	NA	TGTGCCAGCAGCTTTGGGGGCCTGGCCCTCCACGAGCAGTACTTC	CASSFGGLALHEQYF
TRBV6-6	TRBD2	TRBJ2-7	NA	TGTGCCAGCAGTTACGGGGGGGATCCTTCCTACGAGCAGTACTTC	CASSYGGDPSYEQYF
TRBV6-1	NA	TRBJ1-1	NA	TGTGCCAGTTTCTACACTGAAGCTTTCTTT	CASFYTEAFF
TRBV7-6	NA	TRBJ1-6	NA	TGTGCCAGCAGCTTGGCCGGGGACTCCTATAATTCACCCCTCCACTTT	CASSLAGDSYNSPLHF
TRBV7-9	NA	TRBJ1-1	NA	TGTGCCAGCAGCTCGGGACCTAGGGGGACTGAAGCTTTCTTT	CASSSGPRGTEAFF
TRBV2	TRBD1	TRBJ1-4	NA	TGTGCCAGCAGTGATCTCTCCGGACAGGGGTCGTTTTTT	CASSDLSGQGSFF
TRBV11-2	NA	TRBJ2-3	NA	TGTGCCAGCAGTCAACTAGCCCCCGGGACCGACACAGATACGCAGTATTTT	CASSQLAPGTDTDTQYF
TRBV7-8	TRBD2	TRBJ2-3	NA	TGTGCCAGCAGCGCCCGACTAGCGGGAGCCCCCACAGATACGCAGTATTTT	CASSARLAGAPTDTQYF
TRBV7-9	NA	TRBJ2-3	NA	TGTGCCAGCAGCTGGGTGGAGGAGCTTGGGGATACGCAGTATTTT	CASSWVEELGDTQYF
TRBV9	TRBD2	TRBJ2-5	NA	TGTGCCAGCAGCCCCCCAGCGGGAATGAAGACCCAGTACTTC	CASSPPAGMKTQYF
TRBV27	NA	TRBJ1-1	once	TGTGCCAGCAGTATCGGGACCTCATTCGGGACTGAAGCTTTCTTT	CASSIGTSFGTEAFF
TRBV2	NA	TRBJ2-7	NA	TGTGCCGGCAGAGAGGGGACCCTCTACGAGCAGTACTTC	CAGREGTLYEQYF
TRBV7-9	NA	TRBJ2-7	NA	TGTGCTTCCGGAAGGGAATCGGCCTACGAGCAGTACTTC	CASGRESAYEQYF
TRBV5-1	NA	TRBJ2-7	NA	TGCGCCAGCAGCTTGGGACAGTTCTACGAGCAGTACTTC	CASSLGQFYEQYF
TRBV5-4	NA	TRBJ1-1	NA	TGTGCCAGCAGCTTGCCCAACACTGAAGCTTTCTTT	CASSLPNTEAFF
TRBV4-1	TRBD2	TRBJ2-2	NA	TGCGCCAGCAGCCCGGGACTAAACACCGGGGAGCTGTTTTTT	CASSPGLNTGELFF
TRBV28	TRBD1	TRBJ1-6	NA	TGTGCCAGCAGTTTCCAGGGGGCGGGATATTCACCCCTCCACTTT	CASSFQGAGYSPLHF
TRBV4-1	NA	TRBJ2-7	NA	TGCGCCAGCAGCCCGACTGGGCCAGGTTACGACTACGAGCAGTACTTC	CASSPTGPGYDYEQYF
TRBV7-9	TRBD2	TRBJ2-7	NA	TGTGCCAGCAGCGCCAGACTAGCGCCTTTTTACGAGCAGTACTTC	CASSARLAPFYEQYF
TRBV18	NA	TRBJ1-2	once	TGTGCCAGCTCACCAGAGGAGCACCATTATGGCTACACCTTC	CASSPEEHHYGYTF
TRBV6-5	TRBD1	TRBJ2-7	NA	TGTGCCAGCAGTTATGCCGGGACAGGATACGAGCAGTACTTC	CASSYAGTGYEQYF
TRBV6-1	TRBD1	TRBJ2-7	NA	TGTGCCAGCAGTGACAGGGGGTACGAGCAGTACTTC	CASSDRGYEQYF
TRBV2	NA	TRBJ2-7	NA	TGTGCCAGCAGTGAAGCGCCAGGGGCGGTCTACGAGCAGTACTTC	CASSEAPGAVYEQYF
TRBV29-1	NA	TRBJ1-2	NA	TGCAGCGCCTCTTCGGCGGGGAAACACTATGGCTACACCTTC	CSASSAGKHYGYTF
TRBV19	TRBD1	TRBJ2-7	NA	TGTGCCAGTAGCGATAGGACAGGGGTCTACGAGCAGTACTTC	CASSDRTGVYEQYF
TRBV27	TRBD2	TRBJ2-2	NA	TGTGCCAGCAGTTTACAGGGACTAGCGGGCGCGAACACCGGGGAGCTGTTTTTT	CASSLQGLAGANTGELFF
TRBV4-1	NA	TRBJ2-4	NA	TGCGCCAGCAGCCAAGACGACAGAGCTTTAGTGAGCCCCGCCAAAAACATTCAGTACTTC	CASSQDDRALVSPAKNIQYF
TRBV10-3	TRBD1	TRBJ1-1	NA	TGTGCCATCAGTGAGAACCGGGACAGGGGATTCGCTTTCTTT	CAISENRDRGFAFF
TRBV4-1	NA	TRBJ2-5	once	TGCGCCAGCAGCCAAGTAACTAGGGTGGGGGCACAGTACTTC	CASSQVTRVGAQYF